Listed below are T cell receptor beta chains from one sample, sequenced in a study of early stage breast cancer tumors. The method was immunoSEQ multiplex PCR; TCRdb's version includes in-frame clones alone and lacks a portion of them. Among over 25,000 clones listed, more than 80% were seen once. The sample consisted of blood. These receptors came from a person in their sixties or seventies with breast cancer. CDR3s include the opening cysteine and the closing phenylalanine or tryptophan. The order of the fields is V gene, clone size, CDR3 protein. The size field is filled for only some rows; it gives once, few, many or a size class.

TRBV7-3	once	CASTPGGTRPDYEQYF
TRBV30	.	CAWRSPPNTEAFF
TRBV9	.	CASSVDIAVYTGELFF
TRBV11-3	.	CASDGPLRGNTGELFF
TRBV7-8	.	CASSFVAGPNEQFF
TRBV5-8	.	CASSLNRENQPQHF
TRBV5-1	.	CASSFGQGTDTQYF
TRBV25-1	.	CASSAGLAELTDTQYF
TRBV12-5	.	CASGTGAYTGELFF
TRBV6-5	.	CASTSGGAYYEQYF
TRBV19	few	CASSLSMGQGGNQPQHF
TRBV27	.	CASSFGAGSGAIQPQHF
TRBV28	.	CATGVLTDTQYF